These T cell receptor beta chains were read from a single sample in a study of blood T cell repertoires in COVID-19. Method: immunoSEQ multiplex PCR; TCRdb's copy keeps in-frame clones and lacks some. Of about 160,000 clones in the sample, about 90% were seen once. Material: peripheral blood. These receptors came from a man in his thirties or forties with COVID-19, enrolled during active disease. CDR3s include the opening cysteine and the closing phenylalanine or tryptophan. D genes are given only for firm matches. Clone size is given for some rows only: seen once, a few or many times, or a class if the clone is expanded.

clone size	V gene	D gene	J gene	CDR3 DNA	CDR3 protein
-	TRBV7-2	-	TRBJ1-5	TGTGCCAGCAGCTTAGCAGGGGTCGGCCAGCCCCAGCATTTT	CASSLAGVGQPQHF
-	TRBV5-1	-	TRBJ1-1	TGCGCCAGCAGCCCAGGGGCAGTAAACACTGAAGCTTTCTTT	CASSPGAVNTEAFF
-	TRBV11-2	-	TRBJ1-1	TGTGCCAGCAGCTTAGATGACAGGATGAACACTGAAGCTTTCTTT	CASSLDDRMNTEAFF
-	TRBV19	TRBD1	TRBJ1-6	TGTGCCAGTAGTAAATTACAGGGGGCTTTGAATTCACCCCTCCACTTT	CASSKLQGALNSPLHF
few	TRBV28	-	TRBJ1-2	TGTGCCAGCAGTGGGGACTCTTTTAACTATGGCTACACCTTC	CASSGDSFNYGYTF
-	TRBV12-3/TRBV12-4	-	TRBJ1-6	TGTGCCGAAAGGGGGGGGTGTGATTCACCCCTCCACTTT	CAERGGCDSPLHF
-	TRBV7-3	-	TRBJ2-3	TGTGCCAGCAGCCCGGGTCTAACTAGCACAGATACGCAGTATTTT	CASSPGLTSTDTQYF
-	TRBV4-3	-	TRBJ1-4	TGCGCCAGCAGCCAAGATCTACAGACCTCAACTAATGAAAAACTGTTTTTT	CASSQDLQTSTNEKLFF
-	TRBV7-9	TRBD1	TRBJ1-2	TGTGCCAGCAGCCACCCAGGACAGGCAGGGAACTATGGCTACACCTTC	CASSHPGQAGNYGYTF
-	TRBV7-6	-	TRBJ2-7	TGTGCCAGCAGCATAGGGGACAAGGGGGTATACGAGCAGTACTTC	CASSIGDKGVYEQYF
-	TRBV7-9	-	TRBJ1-1	TGTGCCAGCAGCTTAGGCCAGGGTGGAGCTTTCTTT	CASSLGQGGAFF
-	TRBV9	-	TRBJ2-1	TGTGCCAGCAGCGCCAGGGTTACTAGCCTCTACTTCAATGAGCAGTTCTTC	CASSARVTSLYFNEQFF
-	TRBV19	TRBD2	TRBJ2-1	TGTGCCAGTAGTATAGTAGGGACTAGTTACAATGAGCAGTTCTTC	CASSIVGTSYNEQFF
-	TRBV5-1	TRBD2	TRBJ2-5	TGCGCCAGCAGCACGGGGACTAGCGGGGGGCGAGAGACCCAGTACTTC	CASSTGTSGGRETQYF
-	TRBV7-2	-	TRBJ1-5	TGTGCCAGCAGCTTTCGAGGGAATCAGCCCCAGCATTTT	CASSFRGNQPQHF
-	TRBV4-3	-	TRBJ1-6	TGCGCCAGCAGCCAAGACAGGGCCCATAATTCACCCCTCCACTTT	CASSQDRAHNSPLHF
-	TRBV30	TRBD2	TRBJ2-2	TGTGCCTGGAGTGGACTAGCGGGAGCCTCCACCGGGGAGCTGTTTTTT	CAWSGLAGASTGELFF
once	TRBV6-5	-	TRBJ1-1	TGTGCCAGCAGTTACGCGGTGGGTTCGAACACTGAAGCTTTCTTT	CASSYAVGSNTEAFF
-	TRBV29-1	-	TRBJ2-3	TGCAGCGGGGGTTATAGCTCCCAGAGCACAGATACGCAGTATTTT	CSGGYSSQSTDTQYF
-	TRBV5-1	-	TRBJ1-1	TGCGCCAGCAGCTGGGGGGTAGGGCTTATGAACACTGAAGCTTTCTTT	CASSWGVGLMNTEAFF
-	TRBV4-2	TRBD2	TRBJ2-7	TGTGCCAGCAGCCAAGGGGGACTAGCGGGGGCCTACGAGCAGTACTTC	CASSQGGLAGAYEQYF
-	TRBV5-4	TRBD1	TRBJ1-6	TGTGCCAGCAGCTTTCGAACAGGACAGGGCCTGAGCTCCTATAATTCACCCCTCCACTTT	CASSFRTGQGLSSYNSPLHF
-	TRBV6-5	TRBD1	TRBJ2-7	TGTGCCAGCAGTTACTCGATGTTCGGGACAGCCTACGAGCAGTACTTC	CASSYSMFGTAYEQYF
-	TRBV19	-	TRBJ1-5	TGTGCCAGTAGCCTGGAAGAGGCGAGCAATCAGCCCCAGCATTTT	CASSLEEASNQPQHF
-	TRBV24-1	TRBD1	TRBJ1-5	TGTGCCACCAGTGATTCCCGGACGCGGGACAGACTACATCAGCCCCAGCATTTT	CATSDSRTRDRLHQPQHF
-	TRBV4-1	-	TRBJ2-1	TGCGCCAGCAGCGATAGCGGAATACAATCCAATGAGCAGTTCTTC	CASSDSGIQSNEQFF
once	TRBV11-3	-	TRBJ2-5	TGTGCCAGCAGCTATGACCGCGGGGAGACCCAGTACTTC	CASSYDRGETQYF
-	TRBV5-1	TRBD2	TRBJ2-7	TGCGCCAGCAGCCCTGGGACTAGCGGGAGTACGTACGAGCAGTACTTC	CASSPGTSGSTYEQYF
-	TRBV5-3	TRBD1	TRBJ1-5	TGTGCCAGAAGCCGGGGGACAGGCGATAGCAATCAGCCCCAGCATTTT	CARSRGTGDSNQPQHF
-	TRBV5-1	TRBD1	TRBJ1-6	TGCGCCAGCAGCGACTCGACAGGGATCGATAATTCACCCCTCCACTTT	CASSDSTGIDNSPLHF
-	TRBV19	-	TRBJ1-2	TGTGCCAGTAGTTTCGGGGTTGGGTATGGCTACACCTTC	CASSFGVGYGYTF
-	TRBV5-6	TRBD1	TRBJ1-2	TGTGCCAGCAGCCAGGGACAGGTCTATGGCTACACCTTC	CASSQGQVYGYTF
-	TRBV5-1	TRBD1	TRBJ2-2	TGCGCCAGCAGCGAACAGGGGGCGGAAATCATCGGGGAGCTGTTTTTT	CASSEQGAEIIGELFF
-	TRBV7-3	TRBD2	TRBJ2-1	TGTGCCAGCAGCTCCGGGACTAGCGGTTCGGAGCAGTTCTTC	CASSSGTSGSEQFF
-	TRBV6-5	TRBD1	TRBJ1-1	TGTGCCAGCAGGATAGACAGGGACTCTAACACTGAAGCTTTCTTT	CASRIDRDSNTEAFF
once	TRBV7-3	-	TRBJ2-3	TGTGCCAGCAGCTTCGACCACGGGACAGATACGCAGTATTTT	CASSFDHGTDTQYF
-	TRBV5-1	TRBD2	TRBJ2-7	TGCGCCAGCAGCTTGGCCACACTAGCGGGGGTTTACGAGCAGTACTTC	CASSLATLAGVYEQYF
-	TRBV7-9	-	TRBJ1-2	TGTGCCAGCAGCTTAGCGCCCAGTTCCAACTATGGCTACACCTTC	CASSLAPSSNYGYTF
once	TRBV7-8	TRBD1	TRBJ1-2	TGTGCCAGCAGCTTAGAACTGGACAGGGGGCGCGATGGCTACACCTTC	CASSLELDRGRDGYTF